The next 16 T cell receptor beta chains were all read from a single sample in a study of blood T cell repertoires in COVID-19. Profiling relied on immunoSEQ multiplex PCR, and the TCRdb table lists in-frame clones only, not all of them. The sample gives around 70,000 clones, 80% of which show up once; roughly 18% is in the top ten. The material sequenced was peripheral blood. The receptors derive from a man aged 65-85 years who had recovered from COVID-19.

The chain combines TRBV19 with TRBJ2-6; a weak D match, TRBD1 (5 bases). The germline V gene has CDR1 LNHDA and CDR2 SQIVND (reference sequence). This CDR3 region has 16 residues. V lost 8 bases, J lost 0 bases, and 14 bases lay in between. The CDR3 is CASHQGTSSGANVLTF. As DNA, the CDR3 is TGTGCCAGTCACCAGGGTACCTCCTCTGGGGCCAACGTCCTGACTTTC.

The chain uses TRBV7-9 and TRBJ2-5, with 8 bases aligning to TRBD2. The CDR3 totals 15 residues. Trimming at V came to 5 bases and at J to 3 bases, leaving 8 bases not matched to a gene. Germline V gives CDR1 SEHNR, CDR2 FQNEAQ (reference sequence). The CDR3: CASSILLAAEETQYF. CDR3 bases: TGTGCCAGCAGCATCCTACTAGCGGCAGAAGAGACCCAGTACTTC.

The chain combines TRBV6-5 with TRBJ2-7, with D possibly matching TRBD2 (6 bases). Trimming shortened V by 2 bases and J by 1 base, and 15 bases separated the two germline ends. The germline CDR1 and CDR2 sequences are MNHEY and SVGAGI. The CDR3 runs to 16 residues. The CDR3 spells CASSYSSGTGSYEQYF. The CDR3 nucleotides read TGTGCCAGCAGTTACAGCTCCGGGACTGGATCCTACGAGCAGTACTTC.

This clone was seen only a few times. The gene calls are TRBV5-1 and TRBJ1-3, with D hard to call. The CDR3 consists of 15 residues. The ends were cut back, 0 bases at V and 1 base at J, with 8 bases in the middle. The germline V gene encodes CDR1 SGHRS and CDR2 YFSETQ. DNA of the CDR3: TGCGCCAGCAGCTTGGGAACGGGTTCTGGAAACACCATATATTTT. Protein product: CASSLGTGSGNTIYF.

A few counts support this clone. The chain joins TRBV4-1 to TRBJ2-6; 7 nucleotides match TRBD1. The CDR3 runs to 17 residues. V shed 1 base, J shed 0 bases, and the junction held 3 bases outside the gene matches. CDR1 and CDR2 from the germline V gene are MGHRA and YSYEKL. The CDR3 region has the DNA TGCGCCAGCAGCCAAGGCTCAGGGGGCTCTGGGGCCAACGTCCTGACTTTC. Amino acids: CASSQGSGGSGANVLTF.

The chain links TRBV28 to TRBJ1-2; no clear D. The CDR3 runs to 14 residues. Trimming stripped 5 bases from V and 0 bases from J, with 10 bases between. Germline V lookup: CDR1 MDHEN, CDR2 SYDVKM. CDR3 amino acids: CASSLSLPNYGYTF. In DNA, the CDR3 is TGTGCCAGCAGTCTCTCACTACCTAACTATGGCTACACCTTC.

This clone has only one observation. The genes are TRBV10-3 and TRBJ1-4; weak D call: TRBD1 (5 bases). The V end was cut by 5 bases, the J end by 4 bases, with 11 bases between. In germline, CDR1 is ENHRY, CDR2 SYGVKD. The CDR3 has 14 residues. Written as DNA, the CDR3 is TGTGCCATCAGTTCGGAGGGGCATAATGAAAAACTGTTTTTT. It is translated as CAISSEGHNEKLFF.

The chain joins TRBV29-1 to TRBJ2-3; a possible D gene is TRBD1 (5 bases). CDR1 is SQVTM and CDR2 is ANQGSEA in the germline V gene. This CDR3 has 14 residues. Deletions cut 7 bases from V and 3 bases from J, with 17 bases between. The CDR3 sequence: CSGRTFGPTDTQYF. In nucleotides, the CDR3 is TGCAGCGGACGGACATTCGGGCCTACAGATACGCAGTATTTT.

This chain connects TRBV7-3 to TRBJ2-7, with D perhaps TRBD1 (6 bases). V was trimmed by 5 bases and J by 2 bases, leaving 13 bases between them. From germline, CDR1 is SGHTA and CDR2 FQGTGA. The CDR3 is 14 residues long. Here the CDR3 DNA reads TGTGCCAGCAGCCCCTCGACAGGAACCTACGAGCAGTACTTC. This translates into CASSPSTGTYEQYF.

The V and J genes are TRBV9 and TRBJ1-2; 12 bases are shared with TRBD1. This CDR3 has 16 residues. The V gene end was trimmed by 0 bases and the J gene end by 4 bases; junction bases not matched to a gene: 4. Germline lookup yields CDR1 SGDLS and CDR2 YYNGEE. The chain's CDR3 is CASSVGGTGGTYGYTF. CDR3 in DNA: TGTGCCAGCAGCGTAGGAGGGACAGGGGGCACCTATGGCTACACCTTC.

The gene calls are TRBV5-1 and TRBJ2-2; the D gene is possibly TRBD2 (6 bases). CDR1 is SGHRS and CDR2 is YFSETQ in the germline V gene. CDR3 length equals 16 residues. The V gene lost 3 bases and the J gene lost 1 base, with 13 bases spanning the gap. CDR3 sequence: CASSSIGGQNTGELFF. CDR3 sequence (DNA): TGCGCCAGCAGCTCAATTGGAGGGCAGAACACCGGGGAGCTGTTTTTT.

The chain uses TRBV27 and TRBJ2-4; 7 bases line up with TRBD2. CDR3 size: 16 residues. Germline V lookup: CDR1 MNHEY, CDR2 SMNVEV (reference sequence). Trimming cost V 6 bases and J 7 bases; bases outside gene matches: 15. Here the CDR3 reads CASRSGKGGLRNIQYF. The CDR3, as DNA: TGTGCCAGCAGAAGCGGGAAAGGCGGACTAAGGAACATTCAGTACTTC.

CDR3 protein: CASSYSIREVPDTQYF. The CDR3 DNA follows: TGTGCCAGCAGTTACTCGATTCGCGAGGTCCCAGATACGCAGTATTTT. This sequence joins TRBV6-5 and TRBJ2-3; D is uncertain. V dropped 0 bases and J dropped 4 bases, with 14 bases sitting between them. The CDR3 has 16 residues. Germline lookup yields CDR1 MNHEY and CDR2 SVGAGI.

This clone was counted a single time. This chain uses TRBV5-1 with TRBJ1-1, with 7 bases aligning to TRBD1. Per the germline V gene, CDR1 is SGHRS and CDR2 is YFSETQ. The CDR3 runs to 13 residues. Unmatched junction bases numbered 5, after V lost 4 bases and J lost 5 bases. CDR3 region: CASSRQGGTEAFF. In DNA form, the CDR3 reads TGCGCCAGCAGCCGTCAGGGGGGAACTGAAGCTTTCTTT.

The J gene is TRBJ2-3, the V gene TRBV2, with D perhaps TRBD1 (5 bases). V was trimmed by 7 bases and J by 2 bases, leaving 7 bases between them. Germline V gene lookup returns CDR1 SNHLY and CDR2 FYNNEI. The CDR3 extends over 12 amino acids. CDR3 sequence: CASKGDTDTQYF. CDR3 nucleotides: TGTGCCAGCAAAGGGGACACAGATACGCAGTATTTT.

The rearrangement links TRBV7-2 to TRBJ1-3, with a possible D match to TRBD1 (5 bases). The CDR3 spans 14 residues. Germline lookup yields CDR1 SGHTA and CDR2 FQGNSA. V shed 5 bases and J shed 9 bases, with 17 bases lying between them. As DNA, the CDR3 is TGTGCCAGCAGCCCCGGACAAGGTACGGGCACCATATATTTT. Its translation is CASSPGQGTGTIYF. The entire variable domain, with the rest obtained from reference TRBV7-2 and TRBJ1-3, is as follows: GAGVSQSPSNKVTEKGKDVELRCDPISGHTALYWYRQSLGQGLEFLIYFQGNSAPDKSGLPSDRFSAERTGGSVSTLTIQRTQQEDSAVYLCASSPGQGTGTIYFGEGSWLTVV.